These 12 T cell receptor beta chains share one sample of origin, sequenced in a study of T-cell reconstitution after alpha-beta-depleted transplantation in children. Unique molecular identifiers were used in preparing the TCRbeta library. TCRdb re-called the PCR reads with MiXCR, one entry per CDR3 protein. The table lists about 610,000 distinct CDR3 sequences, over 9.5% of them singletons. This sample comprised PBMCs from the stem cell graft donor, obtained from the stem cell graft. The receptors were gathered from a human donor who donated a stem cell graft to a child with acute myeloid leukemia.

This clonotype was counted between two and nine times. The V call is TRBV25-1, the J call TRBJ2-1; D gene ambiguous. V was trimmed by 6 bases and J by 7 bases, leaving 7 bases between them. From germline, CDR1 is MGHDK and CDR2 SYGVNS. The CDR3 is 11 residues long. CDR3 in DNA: TGTGCCAGCAGAATAACGAATGAGCAGTTCTTC. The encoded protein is CASRITNEQFF.

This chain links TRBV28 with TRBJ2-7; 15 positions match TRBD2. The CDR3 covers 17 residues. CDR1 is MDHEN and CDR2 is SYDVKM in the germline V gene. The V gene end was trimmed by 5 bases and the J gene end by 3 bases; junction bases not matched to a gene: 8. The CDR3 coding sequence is TGTGCCAGCAGTCCCTACGAGGGACTAGCGGGGGGCTACGAGCAGTACTTC. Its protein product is CASSPYEGLAGGYEQYF.

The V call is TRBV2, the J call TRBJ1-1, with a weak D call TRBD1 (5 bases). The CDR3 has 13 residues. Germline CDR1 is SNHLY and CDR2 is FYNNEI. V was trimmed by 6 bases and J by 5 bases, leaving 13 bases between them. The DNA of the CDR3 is TGTGCCAGCAGCCAAGGGGTTCGGACTGAAGCTTTCTTT. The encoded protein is CASSQGVRTEAFF.

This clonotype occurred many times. The CDR3 loop reads CASSVSGLAGAETQYF. DNA for the CDR3: TGTGCCAGCAGTGTCTCGGGACTAGCGGGAGCGGAGACCCAGTACTTC. The chain carries TRBV25-1 and TRBJ2-5; TRBD2 matches 14 bases. This CDR3 has 16 amino acids. Per the germline V gene, CDR1 is MGHDK and CDR2 is SYGVNS. V lost 4 bases, J lost 5 bases, and 6 bases stayed unmatched.

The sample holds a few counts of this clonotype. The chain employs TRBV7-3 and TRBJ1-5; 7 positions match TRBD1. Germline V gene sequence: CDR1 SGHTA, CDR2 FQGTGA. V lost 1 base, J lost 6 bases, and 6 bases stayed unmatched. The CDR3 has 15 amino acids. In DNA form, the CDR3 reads TGTGCCAGCAGCTTAAATTTTCAGGGGGGTCAGCCCCAGCATTTT. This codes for CASSLNFQGGQPQHF.

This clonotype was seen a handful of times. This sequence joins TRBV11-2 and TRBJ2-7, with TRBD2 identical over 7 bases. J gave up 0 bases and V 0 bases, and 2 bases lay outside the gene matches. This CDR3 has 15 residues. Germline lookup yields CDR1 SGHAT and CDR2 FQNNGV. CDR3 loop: CASSLDTSASYEQYF. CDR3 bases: TGTGCCAGCAGCTTAGATACTAGCGCCTCCTACGAGCAGTACTTC.

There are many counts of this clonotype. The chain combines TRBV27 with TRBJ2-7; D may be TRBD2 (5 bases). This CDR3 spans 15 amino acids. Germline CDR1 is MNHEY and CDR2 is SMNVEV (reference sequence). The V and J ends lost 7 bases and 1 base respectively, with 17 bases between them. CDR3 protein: CASTKWGVGSYEQYF. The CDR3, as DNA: TGTGCCAGCACAAAGTGGGGAGTTGGGTCCTACGAGCAGTACTTC.

The CDR3 DNA is TGCAGTGCTAAAAGGACAAAGGGGGGGCTTTCTACGTACATCCAAGAGACCCAGTACTTC. Protein: CSAKRTKGGLSTYIQETQYF. The rearrangement links TRBV20-1 to TRBJ2-5, with D perhaps TRBD2 (7 bases). The CDR3 totals 20 residues. V lost 4 bases to trimming and J lost 1 base, with 31 bases between them. Germline CDR1 reads DFQATT; CDR2 reads SNEGSKA (reference sequence).

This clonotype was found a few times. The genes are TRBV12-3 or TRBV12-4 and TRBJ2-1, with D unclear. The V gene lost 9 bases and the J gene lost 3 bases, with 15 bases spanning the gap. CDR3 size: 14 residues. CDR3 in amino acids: CASSPPGDYNEQFF. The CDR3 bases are TGTGCCAGTTCCCCTCCCGGAGACTACAATGAGCAGTTCTTC.

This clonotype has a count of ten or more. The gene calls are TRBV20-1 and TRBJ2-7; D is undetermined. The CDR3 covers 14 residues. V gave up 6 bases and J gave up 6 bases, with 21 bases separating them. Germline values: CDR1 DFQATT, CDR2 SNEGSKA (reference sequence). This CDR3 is CSARSPATPGEQYF. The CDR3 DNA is TGCAGTGCGCGGAGTCCGGCTACCCCCGGCGAGCAGTACTTC.

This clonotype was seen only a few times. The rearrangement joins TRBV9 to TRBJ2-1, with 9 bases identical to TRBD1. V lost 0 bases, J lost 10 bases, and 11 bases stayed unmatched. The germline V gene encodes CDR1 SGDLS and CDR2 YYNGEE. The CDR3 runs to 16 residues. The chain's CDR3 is CASSVDVGQGGLEQFF. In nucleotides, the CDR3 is TGTGCCAGCAGCGTAGATGTGGGACAGGGAGGGCTGGAGCAGTTCTTC.

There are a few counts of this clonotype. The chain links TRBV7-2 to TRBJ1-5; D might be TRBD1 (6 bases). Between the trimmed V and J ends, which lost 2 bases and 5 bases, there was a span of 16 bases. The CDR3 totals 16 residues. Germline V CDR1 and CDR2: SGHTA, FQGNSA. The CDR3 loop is CASSLSGRGADQPQHF. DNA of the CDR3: TGTGCCAGCAGCTTAAGCGGCAGGGGCGCGGATCAGCCCCAGCATTTT.